A selection of T cell receptor beta chains follows, all from one sample in a study of blood T cell repertoires in COVID-19. Only in-frame clones appear in the TCRdb table, and some are missing; sequencing was by immunoSEQ multiplex PCR. The data show about 270,000 clones, approximately 90% seen once. The sequenced sample consisted of PBMCs or T cells enriched from blood (not recorded which). Receptors were obtained from a man aged 35-49 years who had been exposed to COVID-19. Each CDR3 is given with its conserved first and last residue. Each record gives: V gene, CDR3 protein.

V gene: TRBV23-1
CDR3 protein: CASSQPSGDYGYTF

V gene: TRBV3-1/TRBV3-2
CDR3 protein: CASSPVDRGNTIYF

V gene: TRBV28
CDR3 protein: CASLSFGGANTGELFF

V gene: TRBV12-3/TRBV12-4
CDR3 protein: CASRRQTFEAFF

V gene: TRBV6-5
CDR3 protein: CASSFPAGRDQPQHF

V gene: TRBV5-1
CDR3 protein: CASSFGPAEGTIYF

V gene: TRBV11-2
CDR3 protein: CASSTGRYGRVLSEQFF

V gene: TRBV3-1/TRBV3-2
CDR3 protein: CASNSRGGLTDTQYF

V gene: TRBV7-9
CDR3 protein: CASRLERAREQYF

V gene: TRBV19
CDR3 protein: CASSLEAGENTEAFF

V gene: TRBV28
CDR3 protein: CATRPTDSAYEQYF

V gene: TRBV19
CDR3 protein: CASSITTRENTEAFF

V gene: TRBV11-2
CDR3 protein: CASLEFQTQYF

V gene: TRBV5-5
CDR3 protein: CASSFLRALDGNTIYF

V gene: TRBV4-1
CDR3 protein: CASSQDISGANVLTF

V gene: TRBV25-1
CDR3 protein: CASSVSGSVGDTQYF

V gene: TRBV7-2
CDR3 protein: CASSPSAGGFHEQYF

V gene: TRBV25-1
CDR3 protein: CASSESLIANNEQFF

V gene: TRBV6-4
CDR3 protein: CASKDRADTIYF

V gene: TRBV5-1
CDR3 protein: CASSFGGAYGYTF

V gene: TRBV5-4
CDR3 protein: CASSPSVGTINNEQFF

V gene: TRBV7-9
CDR3 protein: CASSQANPGLAVYNEQFF

V gene: TRBV6-5
CDR3 protein: CASSYPEETQYF

V gene: TRBV30
CDR3 protein: CAWSVQGRNGYTF

V gene: TRBV5-1
CDR3 protein: CASSWGLAERGGSETQYF

V gene: TRBV5-1
CDR3 protein: CASSLASRVGGTEAFF

V gene: TRBV27
CDR3 protein: CASSLSAYPGGRYEQYF

V gene: TRBV28
CDR3 protein: CASSLRRTEAFF

V gene: TRBV5-5
CDR3 protein: CASSFSFDQPQHF

V gene: TRBV7-8
CDR3 protein: CASSRRTGGYTEAFF